This paragraph reports one TCR beta chain. This record belongs to a study of blood T cell repertoires in COVID-19. Across the whole study: The origin of the acute and convalescent COVID-19 samples was the United States, Italy and Spain. The analysed material was cDNA or gDNA that came from T cells, B-cell-depleted T cells, or PBMCs.

This CDR3 has 16 amino acids. Germline CDR1 SGHAT, CDR2 FQDESV (reference sequence). V lost 5 bases to trimming and J lost 2 bases, with 19 bases between them. As originally analysed: Nucleated cell counts were estimated from reference gene primer amplification. Profiling relied on immunoSEQ multiplex PCR, and the TCRdb table lists in-frame clones only, not all of them. The V and J calls and clone size come from that table; D and trimming were worked out from the DNA. The sample includes more than 150,000 clones, roughly 80% seen only once; the top ten take approximately 5.4%. This chain joins TRBV11-1 and TRBJ2-7; the D is unclear. This receptor was obtained from a woman aged 25 to 39 with acute or convalescent COVID-19. Material for sequencing was peripheral blood. Here the CDR3 reads CASSPVGGRRAYEQYF. As DNA, the CDR3 is TGTGCCAGCAGCCCGGTAGGTGGGCGCCGAGCCTACGAGCAGTACTTC. Together with reference TRBV11-1 and TRBJ2-7, the CDR3 gives the full variable domain: EAEVAQSPRYKITEKSQAVAFWCDPISGHATLYWYRQILGQGPELLVQFQDESVVDDSQLPKDRFSAERLKGVDSTLKIQPAELGDSAMYLCASSPVGGRRAYEQYFGPGTRLTVT.